This entry lists 10 T cell receptor beta chains sequenced from one sample in a study of CD8 T cells in Susac syndrome. Random hexamers were used to reverse transcribe an amount of roughly 0.45 to 1 ug RNA. One entry per CDR3 protein, called by TCRdb with MiXCR from the immunoSEQ multiplex PCR reads. This table has about 250,000 distinct CDR3 sequences, 93% appearing once. The sequenced sample was CD4+ T cells from PBMCs. The receptors derive from a human donor with multiple sclerosis.

The CDR3, as DNA: TGTGCCAGCAGTCCCGGACAGTACACTGAAGCTTTCTTT. This encodes CASSPGQYTEAFF. The chain links TRBV11-2 to TRBJ1-1, with D possibly matching TRBD1 (6 bases). The CDR3 is made up of 13 amino acids. Deletions cut 6 bases from V and 3 bases from J, with 11 bases between. Germline V gene lookup returns CDR1 SGHAT and CDR2 FQNNGV.

This chain joins TRBV7-9 and TRBJ2-3; D ambiguous. Germline-derived CDR1 and CDR2 are SEHNR and FQNEAQ (reference sequence). This CDR3 region has 14 residues. V was trimmed by 3 bases and J by 2 bases, leaving 9 bases between them. In DNA, the CDR3 is TGTGCCAGCAGCTTTGGCGGCATCACAGATACGCAGTATTTT. Amino acid sequence: CASSFGGITDTQYF.

This chain links TRBV30 with TRBJ2-3, with a possible D match to TRBD1 (8 bases). The CDR3 covers 16 residues. Trimming took off 0 bases at V and 0 bases at J, with 13 bases between the two ends. The germline gives CDR1 GTSNPN, CDR2 SVGIG (reference sequence). The CDR3 nucleotides are TGTGCCTGGAGTGTACAGGGGGGGGCCAGCACAGATACGCAGTATTTT. Its protein product is CAWSVQGGASTDTQYF.

The gene calls are TRBV19 and TRBJ1-5; TRBD1 might be the D (6 bases). The CDR3 extends over 14 amino acids. Looked up from germline, CDR1 is LNHDA and CDR2 is SQIVND (reference sequence). Trimming stripped 9 bases from V and 4 bases from J, with 16 bases between. DNA of the CDR3: TGTGCCAGCAACAGGGTTTACGGAAATCAGCCCCAGCATTTT. Its protein product is CASNRVYGNQPQHF.

This chain connects TRBV9 to TRBJ1-1; D is possibly TRBD1 (6 bases). Between the trimmed V and J ends, which lost 1 base and 5 bases, there was a span of 12 bases. Per the germline V gene, CDR1 is SGDLS and CDR2 is YYNGEE. This CDR3 region has 14 residues. Here the CDR3 reads CASSVKGERTEAFF. CDR3 nucleotides: TGTGCCAGCAGCGTAAAGGGGGAAAGGACTGAAGCTTTCTTT. Looking up the rest from reference TRBV9 and TRBJ1-1 gives the full variable domain: DSGVTQTPKHLITATGQRVTLRCSPRSGDLSVYWYQQSLDQGLQFLIQYYNGEERAKGNILERFSAQQFPDLHSELNLSSLELGDSALYFCASSVKGERTEAFFGQGTRLTVV.

The chain couples TRBV27 to TRBJ1-3; the D is unclear. Per the germline V gene, CDR1 is MNHEY and CDR2 is SMNVEV (reference sequence). The CDR3 has 13 residues. The V gene lost 3 bases and the J gene lost 3 bases, with 6 bases spanning the gap. This chain's CDR3 is CASSFAIGNTIYF. CDR3 nucleotides: TGTGCCAGCAGTTTCGCTATTGGAAACACCATATATTTT.

The rearrangement uses TRBV5-1 and TRBJ1-5, with 8 bases lining up with TRBD1. This CDR3 is built from 15 residues. The ends lost 1 base at V and 5 bases at J; junction bases unmatched: 5. Per germline, CDR1 SGHRS and CDR2 YFSETQ. Here the CDR3 reads CASSLTGTGYQPQHF. CDR3 nucleotides: TGCGCCAGCAGCTTGACCGGGACAGGTTATCAGCCCCAGCATTTT.

The gene calls are TRBV2 and TRBJ1-5; tentative D call: TRBD1 (6 bases). The germline V gene has CDR1 SNHLY and CDR2 FYNNEI. The CDR3 is made up of 15 amino acids. V was cut by 6 bases and J by 0 bases, with 12 bases left in between. CDR3 loop: CASRSDRNSNQPQHF. CDR3 DNA sequence: TGTGCCAGCAGGTCCGACAGGAATAGCAATCAGCCCCAGCATTTT.

V usage is TRBV7-6 and J usage is TRBJ2-3, with 12 bases identical to TRBD2. The CDR3 contains 17 residues. The trim removed 5 bases at V and 5 bases at J, leaving 11 bases unmatched. Germline-derived CDR1 and CDR2 are SGHVS and FNYEAQ. The CDR3 DNA sequence: TGTGCCAGCAGCCCACGACTAGCGGGAGCGGGGAGAGATACGCAGTATTTT. Amino acids: CASSPRLAGAGRDTQYF.

The J gene is TRBJ2-7, the V gene TRBV3-1, with 10 positions matching TRBD1. This CDR3 contains 12 residues. The germline V gene encodes CDR1 LGHDT and CDR2 YNNKEL (reference sequence). The J segment lost 9 bases and the V segment lost 1 base, leaving 0 bases of the junction unmatched. The CDR3 region is CASSQGDRGQYF. CDR3 bases: TGTGCCAGCAGCCAAGGGGACAGGGGGCAGTACTTC.